This T cell receptor (beta chain) emerged from a study of T-cell reconstitution after alpha-beta-depleted transplantation in children. This clonotype showed up many times. TCRbeta library preparation incorporated unique molecular identifiers. TCRdb reprocessed the PCR reads via MiXCR and lists one record per CDR3 protein. The sample has around 360,000 distinct CDR3 sequences; over 9% are singletons. This CDR3 region has 15 residues. Unmatched junction bases numbered 2, after V lost 5 bases and J lost 0 bases. Germline V gene lookup returns CDR1 SGHVS and CDR2 FNYEAQ. Sample: PBMCs from the stem cell graft donor, taken from the stem cell graft. The chain links TRBV7-6 to TRBJ2-2, with TRBD1 matching 8 bases. The sequence was collected from a human donor who donated a stem cell graft to a child with acute lymphoblastic leukemia. The CDR3 DNA reads TGTGCCAGCAGCAAGGGACAGGCGAACACCGGGGAGCTGTTTTTT. Its translation is CASSKGQANTGELFF.